The T cell receptor beta chain described here comes from a study of PD-1 blockade in classical Hodgkin lymphoma. Comments on this clone: Its cognate antigen is unknown.

Every patient was affected by relapse after autologous stem cell transplantation, while exposure to brentuximab vedotin was not uniform. Magnetic negative selection served to purify CD4+ T cells out of PBMCs that had been thawed. Findings of the study overall: Baseline diversity was lower in partial responders and progressors than complete responders.

With 3 bases clipped from V and 8 bases from J, the junction kept 9 bases outside the gene matches. Germline CDR1 and CDR2: SGHTA and FQGNSA. CDR3 length: 14 residues. Assay: immunoSEQ multiplex PCR; the TCRdb copy retains only in-frame clones and omits some. The sample includes about 23,000 clones, 80% to 85% of them seen just once. This specimen was CD4+ T cells from blood, taken at baseline. The genes are TRBV7-2 and TRBJ1-2, with 7 bases that match TRBD1. The TCR comes from a human donor with classical Hodgkin lymphoma. This CDR3 is CASSFSGTEGGYTF. The CDR3, as DNA: TGTGCCAGCAGCTTCTCCGGGACAGAAGGCGGCTACACCTTC.